This TCR beta chain was identified during a study of T cells after yellow fever vaccination (dated by TCRdb to between 2018 and 2021). Turning to the overall study: Libraries from fractions with low cell numbers were prepared with the SMART-Seq v4 Ultra Low Input RNA kit. To follow T-cell clones before and after primary and booster YFV17D yellow fever vaccination, bulk TCR alpha and beta repertoires were sequenced over time. Blood samples were taken at several timepoints before and after primary and secondary immunization, and bulk PBMC replicates and cell subsets were isolated. Two healthy male donors made up the cohort, one aged 18 to 30 years and the other aged 30 to 40 years.

TCR cDNA was synthesized by 5'RACE template switching, which introduced a universal primer site and unique molecular identifiers. cDNA synthesis was primed from both the TCR alpha and TCR beta constant segments. Libraries were amplified in two PCR steps, with sample barcodes and sequencing adapters added in the second step. Sequencing of libraries was performed on Illumina HiSeq 2500 (2x100 bp) or NovaSeq (2x150 bp). Regarding the original processing steps: Demultiplexing of reads and collapsing into UMI consensus sequences were performed with MIGEC, and V(D)J alignment was carried out with MiXCR. Using edgeR on replicate PBMC samples, clonotypes were called vaccine-responding if FDR was below 0.01 and the log2 fold change was above 5 up to day 15. Each bulk clonotype received a CD4 or CD8 identity based on whether the sequenced CD4 or CD8 repertoire contained that clonotype at higher abundance. TCRdb reprocessed the public reads (quality trimming at Q25 with fastp, clone calling with MiXCR) and kept in-frame beta chains. Every CDR3 protein is listed once, alongside the most common genes and DNA of its rows. Here the V and J calls rest on TCRdb's processing, not on the authors' analysis. Across this sample there are under 300,000 distinct CDR3 sequences, with roughly 6.8% seen only once. The ten largest clones capture about 1% of the sample.

Turning to this clonotype: It has no known antigen specificity. The record has no base qualities; no much larger clone is one base away.

Reading the germline V gene (reference sequence) gives CDR1 LNHDA and CDR2 SQIVND. V loses 6 bases, J loses 1 base, and the germline ends lie 22 bases apart. The CDR3 sequence holds 19 residues, the cysteine and phenylalanine included. CDR3 DNA is the only sequence kept; it has 57 bases, read in frame from the first base. What the treatment or condition label conveys for this sample: live attenuated yellow fever vaccine strain. A standard Ficoll-Paque protocol was used to isolate PBMCs from peripheral blood. Dynabeads CD4 and CD8 positive selection kits were used to isolate CD4 and CD8 T-cell fractions. TriZol was used to extract RNA from bulk PBMCs, CD4 and CD8 fractions, and dextramer-positive and dextramer-negative fractions. Study-wide findings and limitations: Only a couple of donors were included in the study, so the extent to which the findings can be generalized is limited. Compared with the primary T-cell response, the secondary T-cell response was weaker but faster, peaking on day 5 rather than day 15. A small share of clonotypes occurred in both CD4 and CD8 compartments, likely arising from convergent recombination. Because abundant contaminating clonotypes from the bulk population could be contained in FACS-sorted repertoires, computational filtering was required. Most clones expanded after primary vaccination (almost 97% of CD4 and roughly 88% of CD8) were re-detected after the booster, suggesting that broad memory maintenance occurred.

The TCR was taken from a man aged 25-40 years who received the YFV17D yellow fever vaccine. Sequencing was performed on CD4+ T cells sorted from PBMCs, taken on the day of the yellow fever booster vaccination. The rearrangement joined TRBV19 to TRBJ2-6; a confident D gene designation cannot be given. The bases are TGTGCCAGTAGCTCCACCGGGCAGGCCCATAAATCTGGGGCCAACGTCCTGACTTTC. Its coded protein is CASSSTGQAHKSGANVLTF. The reference TRBV19 and TRBJ2-6 proteins fill in what lies around the CDR3, so the full variable domain reads DGGITQSPKYLFRKEGQNVTLSCEQNLNHDAMYWYRQDPGQGLRLIYYSQIVNDFQKGDIAEGYSVSREKKESFPLTVTSAQKNPTAFYLCASSSTGQAHKSGANVLTFGAGSRLTVL.